The clone carrying this TCR beta chain showed up many times. This specimen comes from a study of early T cells in non-severe SARS-CoV-2 infection. Study overall: The chains were unpaired, and the sequenced material was bulk RNA from unsorted whole blood.

Germline V lookup: CDR1 SGHAT, CDR2 FQNNGV. The CDR3 has 15 amino acids. The V segment lost 4 bases and the J segment 7 bases; nucleotides outside the gene matches: 8. A single record per CDR3 protein comes from TCRdb applying MiXCR to the 5' RACE reads. The data show over 50,000 distinct CDR3 sequences, with 10% to 15% seen just once and about 3.1% held by the top ten. Input material: whole blood. This TCR came from an adult who was a healthcare worker with PCR-confirmed SARS-CoV-2 infection or an uninfected control (not recorded which). The chain has TRBV11-2 and TRBJ2-1; TRBD2 matches at 9 bases. This chain's CDR3 is CASSSAGGRANEQFF. CDR3 sequence (DNA): TGTGCCAGCAGCTCCGCCGGCGGGAGGGCGAATGAGCAGTTCTTC.